This TCR beta chain was captured by sequencing in a study of T cells in Graves' hyperthyroidism and ophthalmopathy. Study conclusions and caveats: In the blood, most expanded thyroid clonotypes above 0.001 appeared as well.

This clonotype came up a few times. What it binds is unknown. RNA transcripts provided the source from which TCR beta CDR3 regions were amplified. In the first-round RT-PCR of the TCR CDR3, the HTBI primer set was used. Each CDR3 protein gets one entry after TCRdb re-called the multiplex PCR reads with MiXCR. Among around 250,000 distinct CDR3 sequences, just over 14% were seen once, and the ten largest hold 10% to 15%. Germline V CDR1 and CDR2: SGHRS, YFSETQ. CDR3 length: 15 residues. The trim removed 7 bases at V and 3 bases at J, leaving 10 bases unmatched. Hyperthyroidism, newly diagnosed and lasting under 2 months, affected patients aged 18 to 65. Together with thyroid ultrasound, orbital computed tomography, serum thyroxine and TRAb, clinical symptoms were used for diagnoses.

What was sequenced was blood. The clonotype comes from a woman between 40 and 50 years old with Graves' hyperthyroidism that later progressed to Graves' ophthalmopathy. The rearrangement joins TRBV5-1 to TRBJ2-1, with TRBD2 identical over 7 bases. The DNA of the CDR3 is TGCGCCAGCGGGTCGATTGGCGGGAGCTACAATGAGCAGTTCTTC. Translation gives CASGSIGGSYNEQFF.